The 16 T cell receptor beta chains in this list originate from one sample, sequenced in a study of CD8 T cells in ankylosing spondylitis. TCRdb re-derived calls from the 5' RACE reads in MiXCR, one entry per CDR3 protein. The sample has 290,000 or so distinct CDR3 sequences, less than 25% seen once. The sequenced sample consisted of blood, either unsorted or a sorted T cell fraction (not recorded which). These receptors all stem from a female donor with ankylosing spondylitis or in good health (not recorded which).

This clonotype was detected only a few times. The chain joins TRBV12-3 or TRBV12-4 to TRBJ2-5; tentatively, D is TRBD1 (6 bases). CDR3 size: 13 residues. The V gene lost 4 bases and the J gene lost 7 bases, with 13 bases spanning the gap. The CDR3 sequence is CASSSYREGTQYF. CDR3 bases: TGTGCCAGCAGTTCCTACAGGGAAGGGACCCAGTACTTC.

This clonotype was observed a handful of times. V and J are TRBV6-2 or TRBV6-3 and TRBJ2-2, with D perhaps assigned TRBD1 or TRBD2 (5 bases each). In germline, CDR1 is MNHEY, CDR2 SVGEGT. This CDR3 region has 15 residues. Trimming shortened V by 8 bases and J by 4 bases, and 17 bases separated the two germline ends. CDR3 amino acids: CASCKHGDGTGELFF. As DNA, the CDR3 is TGTGCCAGCTGTAAACACGGGGACGGCACCGGGGAGCTGTTTTTT.

V usage is TRBV11-2 and J usage is TRBJ2-7; D not resolved. Looked up from germline, CDR1 is SGHAT and CDR2 is FQNNGV. The CDR3 runs 15 residues. Trimming pared 2 bases from V and 0 bases from J, leaving 11 bases between. CDR3 region: CASSLSAASSYEQYF. Written as DNA, the CDR3 is TGTGCCAGCAGCTTATCGGCAGCGAGCTCCTACGAGCAGTACTTC. Based on the CDR3 plus reference TRBV11-2 and TRBJ2-7, the full variable domain is EAGVAQSPRYKIIEKRQSVAFWCNPISGHATLYWYQQILGQGPKLLIQFQNNGVVDDSQLPKDRFSAERLKGVDSTLKIQPAKLEDSAVYLCASSLSAASSYEQYFGPGTRLTVT.

There are a few counts of this clonotype. The genes are TRBV28 and TRBJ2-1, with 10 bases aligning to TRBD2. CDR1 and CDR2 (germline): MDHEN, SYDVKM. Trimming cost V 5 bases and J 10 bases; bases outside gene matches: 17. The CDR3 has 17 residues. Written as DNA, the CDR3 is TGTGCCAGCAGTACACCCCGCGCTAGCGGGAGTATCAACGAGCAGTTCTTC. It translates to CASSTPRASGSINEQFF.

The chain couples TRBV6-1 to TRBJ2-1, with TRBD2 identical over 11 bases. The CDR3 contains 17 residues. V gave up 4 bases and J gave up 8 bases; unmatched junction bases: 13. Germline CDR1 MNHNS, CDR2 SASEGT. CDR3 nucleotide sequence: TGTGCCAGCAGTGTGGCCTTACTAGCGGGAGAGGGCTATGAGCAGTTCTTC. Protein sequence: CASSVALLAGEGYEQFF.

This clonotype was seen a few times. The CDR3 coding sequence is TGCAGTGCATTAGTCGGGGGAACAGATACGCAGTATTTT. It encodes CSALVGGTDTQYF. The chain couples TRBV20-1 to TRBJ2-3; the D gene is possibly TRBD2 (6 bases). CDR1 is DFQATT and CDR2 is SNEGSKA in the germline V gene (reference sequence). The CDR3 sequence is 13 residues long. V was pared by 6 bases and J by 3 bases, with 13 bases between.

In its sample, this clonotype was seen many times. The gene calls are TRBV20-1 and TRBJ2-3; possibly TRBD2 for D (6 bases). CDR3 size: 15 residues. V shed 1 base and J shed 5 bases, with 16 bases lying between them. CDR1 and CDR2 from the germline V gene are DFQATT and SNEGSKA (reference sequence). The CDR3 is CSARVASNGGDTQYF. As DNA, the CDR3 is TGCAGTGCTAGAGTTGCGTCCAACGGGGGAGATACGCAGTATTTT.

This clonotype occurred a few times. The rearrangement uses TRBV10-3 and TRBJ2-1; 8 bases map to TRBD1. The CDR3 runs 13 residues. The J segment lost 9 bases and the V segment lost 2 bases, leaving 3 bases of the junction unmatched. From germline, CDR1 is ENHRY and CDR2 SYGVKD. The CDR3 sequence: CAISEPTGVEQFF. The CDR3 DNA is TGTGCCATCAGTGAGCCGACAGGGGTTGAGCAGTTCTTC.

This clonotype has ten or more counts. V usage is TRBV29-1 and J usage is TRBJ2-5; D is unclear. V was pared by 5 bases and J by 5 bases, with 12 bases between. The CDR3 sequence is 12 residues long. CDR1 and CDR2 from the germline V gene are SQVTM and ANQGSEA. CDR3 in amino acids: CSVSAITETQYF. The CDR3 DNA sequence: TGCAGCGTTTCGGCGATTACGGAGACCCAGTACTTC.

This clonotype occurred many times. CDR3 region: CASSLGEGNTIYF. The CDR3 DNA sequence: TGTGCCAGCAGTTTAGGGGAAGGAAACACCATATATTTT. The V gene is TRBV12-3 or TRBV12-4, the J gene TRBJ1-3; D gene ambiguous. V was trimmed by 1 base and J by 4 bases, leaving 5 bases between them. The CDR3 spans 13 residues.

A few counts support this clonotype. CDR3 coding DNA: TGTGCCAGCAGCTTAGGGACAGGCGAGCAGTACTTC. As protein: CASSLGTGEQYF. This chain connects TRBV7-9 to TRBJ2-7, with 7 nucleotides matching TRBD1. The CDR3 loop spans 12 amino acids. Germline V gene sequence: CDR1 SEHNR, CDR2 FQNEAQ (reference sequence). J gave up 6 bases and V 1 base, and 0 bases lay outside the gene matches.

The V gene is TRBV20-1, the J gene TRBJ2-3; D might be TRBD2 (7 bases). Germline loops: CDR1 DFQATT, CDR2 SNEGSKA (reference sequence). The CDR3 runs to 15 residues. V was pared by 6 bases and J by 0 bases, with 16 bases between. The CDR3 DNA follows: TGCAGTGCCCCGGGGGGCCCAACTAGCACAGATACGCAGTATTTT. Translated: CSAPGGPTSTDTQYF.

This clonotype was picked up a small number of times. CDR3 amino acids: CASKVPGNTGELFF. In DNA form, the CDR3 reads TGTGCCAGCAAAGTCCCGGGGAACACCGGGGAGCTGTTTTTT. This rearrangement joins TRBV6-1 to TRBJ2-2; no definite D call. Trimming shortened V by 7 bases and J by 1 base, and 10 bases separated the two germline ends. CDR3 size: 14 residues. CDR1 and CDR2 (germline): MNHNS, SASEGT.

This clonotype is labeled as medium-sized. The chain recombines TRBV11-3 with TRBJ2-2; tentative D call: TRBD1 (6 bases). Germline V CDR1 and CDR2: SGHNT, YENEEA. Trimming stripped 1 base from V and 12 bases from J, with 9 bases between. This CDR3 has 12 amino acids. The CDR3 DNA follows: TGTGCCAGCAGCTTAGGACAGGAGAAGCTGTTTTTT. Its protein is CASSLGQEKLFF.

This clonotype was detected only a few times. The chain couples TRBV11-3 to TRBJ2-1; 9 bases align to TRBD2. The germline V gene encodes CDR1 SGHNT and CDR2 YENEEA. The length of the CDR3 is 14 residues. V was pared by 4 bases and J by 5 bases, with 3 bases of the junction left unmatched. CDR3 sequence: CASSSLAGDNEQFF. For the CDR3, the DNA is TGTGCCAGCAGCTCCTTAGCGGGAGACAATGAGCAGTTCTTC.

This clonotype appeared a few times. The genes are TRBV20-1 and TRBJ2-1; no clear D gene. Per the germline V gene, CDR1 is DFQATT and CDR2 is SNEGSKA (reference sequence). V lost 5 bases, J lost 0 bases, and 17 bases lay in between. The CDR3 loop spans 16 amino acids. The CDR3 loop reads CSAPTPGTSSYNEQFF. Here the CDR3 DNA reads TGCAGTGCTCCGACCCCCGGTACCAGCTCCTACAATGAGCAGTTCTTC.